This is a list of T cell receptor beta chains from one sample in a study of shared clonotypes between healthy human individuals. Here immunoSEQ multiplex PCR was the method, and the copy in TCRdb shows in-frame clones only, minus some. This repertoire shows 550,000 to 850,000 clones, around 70% found once; its top ten account for under 2%. Material: memory CD4+ T cells sorted from blood. These receptors were taken from a woman in her 30s in good health. Both conserved end residues are part of each CDR3. D genes are given only for firm matches. The size field is filled for only some rows; it gives once, few, many or a size class.

V gene: TRBV27
J gene: TRBJ2-7
clone size: NA
D gene: NA
CDR3 protein: CATLGRTYEQYF
CDR3 DNA: TGTGCCACTTTGGGGCGGACCTACGAGCAGTACTTC

V gene: TRBV27
J gene: TRBJ1-2
clone size: NA
D gene: TRBD1
CDR3 protein: CASREGQETNGYTF
CDR3 DNA: TGTGCCAGCAGGGAGGGACAGGAAACCAATGGCTACACCTTC

V gene: TRBV29-1
J gene: TRBJ2-5
clone size: once
D gene: NA
CDR3 protein: CSVRQTHRTQYF
CDR3 DNA: TGCAGCGTAAGACAGACCCACCGGACCCAGTACTTC

V gene: TRBV28
J gene: TRBJ1-5
clone size: NA
D gene: NA
CDR3 protein: CASSFFGGSGNQPQHF
CDR3 DNA: TGTGCCAGCAGTTTCTTTGGGGGGTCAGGCAATCAGCCCCAGCATTTT

V gene: TRBV27
J gene: TRBJ1-2
clone size: few
D gene: NA
CDR3 protein: CASKKGVTYGYTF
CDR3 DNA: TGTGCCAGCAAGAAAGGGGTAACCTATGGCTACACCTTC

V gene: TRBV5-1
J gene: TRBJ2-5
clone size: NA
D gene: TRBD2
CDR3 protein: CASSPSSGSGETQYF
CDR3 DNA: TGCGCCAGCAGCCCCTCTAGCGGGAGCGGAGAGACCCAGTACTTC

V gene: TRBV19
J gene: TRBJ2-5
clone size: NA
D gene: NA
CDR3 protein: CASSKSSRGSYQETQYF
CDR3 DNA: TGTGCCAGTAGTAAGTCGTCGAGGGGGTCGTACCAAGAGACCCAGTACTTC

V gene: TRBV25-1
J gene: TRBJ2-1
clone size: once
D gene: NA
CDR3 protein: CASSANQGNEQFF
CDR3 DNA: TGTGCCAGCAGTGCGAATCAGGGAAATGAGCAGTTCTTC

V gene: TRBV11-2
J gene: TRBJ2-1
clone size: NA
D gene: TRBD2
CDR3 protein: CASRMGLAASSYNEQFF
CDR3 DNA: TGTGCCAGCAGGATGGGACTAGCGGCAAGCTCCTACAATGAGCAGTTCTTC

V gene: TRBV5-8
J gene: TRBJ2-7
clone size: once
D gene: TRBD2
CDR3 protein: CASSTSGLARSDEQYF
CDR3 DNA: TGTGCCAGCAGCACTTCCGGACTAGCGAGGAGTGACGAGCAGTACTTC

V gene: TRBV13
J gene: TRBJ2-2
clone size: NA
D gene: NA
CDR3 protein: CASSPSGLLGGHTGELFF
CDR3 DNA: TGTGCCAGCAGCCCATCCGGGCTCCTCGGAGGGCACACCGGGGAGCTGTTTTTT

V gene: TRBV7-9
J gene: TRBJ2-7
clone size: NA
D gene: NA
CDR3 protein: CASRSAGTAAYEQYF
CDR3 DNA: TGTGCCAGCAGGAGTGCCGGGACTGCTGCCTACGAGCAGTACTTC

V gene: TRBV6-5
J gene: TRBJ1-2
clone size: NA
D gene: NA
CDR3 protein: CAVGKGYGYTF
CDR3 DNA: TGTGCCGTTGGAAAGGGCTATGGCTACACCTTC

V gene: TRBV11-3
J gene: TRBJ2-7
clone size: NA
D gene: TRBD1
CDR3 protein: CASSLVQGDQQYF
CDR3 DNA: TGTGCCAGCAGCTTAGTACAGGGGGACCAGCAGTACTTC

V gene: TRBV28
J gene: TRBJ1-4
clone size: NA
D gene: NA
CDR3 protein: CASSRRGPGKLFF
CDR3 DNA: TGTGCCAGCAGCCGGCGGGGGCCAGGAAAACTGTTTTTT

V gene: TRBV2
J gene: TRBJ2-7
clone size: once
D gene: TRBD1
CDR3 protein: CASRTGQGRDEQYF
CDR3 DNA: TGTGCCAGCAGGACGGGACAGGGACGGGACGAGCAGTACTTC

V gene: TRBV5-1
J gene: TRBJ1-3
clone size: NA
D gene: NA
CDR3 protein: CASSAGSGNTIYF
CDR3 DNA: TGCGCCAGCAGTGCGGGGTCTGGAAACACCATATATTTT

V gene: TRBV6-1
J gene: TRBJ1-2
clone size: NA
D gene: NA
CDR3 protein: CASSELLETAYTF
CDR3 DNA: TGTGCCAGCAGTGAATTGTTAGAGACTGCCTACACCTTC

V gene: TRBV6-6
J gene: TRBJ1-2
clone size: NA
D gene: NA
CDR3 protein: CASSGGAETNYGYTF
CDR3 DNA: TGTGCCAGCAGTGGAGGTGCGGAGACTAACTATGGCTACACCTTC

V gene: TRBV6-5
J gene: TRBJ1-1
clone size: NA
D gene: TRBD1
CDR3 protein: CASRRTGRFDTEAFF
CDR3 DNA: TGTGCCAGCAGGCGGACAGGGAGGTTTGACACTGAAGCTTTCTTT

V gene: TRBV29-1
J gene: TRBJ2-7
clone size: NA
D gene: NA
CDR3 protein: CSVVSEQTAYEQYF
CDR3 DNA: TGCAGCGTTGTCTCCGAACAGACCGCCTACGAGCAGTACTTC

V gene: TRBV2
J gene: TRBJ2-7
clone size: NA
D gene: NA
CDR3 protein: CASNPLGPFYEQYF
CDR3 DNA: TGTGCCAGCAATCCCCTGGGGCCTTTCTACGAGCAGTACTTC

V gene: TRBV27
J gene: TRBJ2-7
clone size: NA
D gene: NA
CDR3 protein: CASSSGTKQYF
CDR3 DNA: TGTGCCAGCAGCTCCGGGACCAAGCAGTACTTC

V gene: TRBV5-4
J gene: TRBJ2-2
clone size: NA
D gene: NA
CDR3 protein: CASSLVQGSTGELFF
CDR3 DNA: TGTGCCAGCAGCTTGGTCCAGGGGTCCACCGGGGAGCTGTTTTTT

V gene: TRBV2
J gene: TRBJ2-1
clone size: few
D gene: NA
CDR3 protein: CASAQGGEQFF
CDR3 DNA: TGTGCCAGCGCCCAGGGAGGTGAGCAGTTCTTC

V gene: TRBV14
J gene: TRBJ2-1
clone size: NA
D gene: TRBD2
CDR3 protein: CASSLGTSGYNEQFF
CDR3 DNA: TGTGCCAGCAGCCTCGGGACTAGCGGCTACAATGAGCAGTTCTTC